These 26 T cell receptor beta chains were sequenced from one sample in a study of glioma-infiltrating T cells. The iRepertoire nested amplicon-rescue multiplex PCR amplified TCR alpha and beta CDR3s from RNA. TCRdb fed the multiplex PCR reads into MiXCR, producing one record per CDR3 protein. Among around 170,000 distinct CDR3 sequences listed, 43% were seen once. Source material: glioma tissue, nonneoplastic brain tissue, or PBMCs (not recorded which). These receptors all come from a human donor with low-grade glioma or glioblastoma, undergoing nonglioma brain surgery, or in good health (not recorded which).

Ten or more counts support this clonotype. V usage is TRBV6-1 and J usage is TRBJ2-4; D might be TRBD1 or TRBD2, each matching 5 bases. In germline, CDR1 is MNHNS, CDR2 SASEGT. Deletions cut 4 bases from V and 0 bases from J, with 7 bases between. CDR3 length: 14 residues. The CDR3, as DNA: TGTGCCAGCAGTGTGGGGACAGCCAAAAACATTCAGTACTTC. This encodes CASSVGTAKNIQYF.

This clonotype was seen many times. The chain employs TRBV19 and TRBJ1-5, with D unresolved. This CDR3 region has 13 residues. V was shortened by 2 bases and J by 4 bases, with 6 bases between the two germline ends. The V gene's germline CDR1 is LNHDA and CDR2 SQIVND (reference sequence). The CDR3 region is CASSIRENQPQHF. In DNA form, the CDR3 reads TGTGCCAGTAGTATAAGGGAGAATCAGCCCCAGCATTTT.

With respect to this clonotype: Given a much more abundant clone one base away, this may be a read error. CDR3 in amino acids: CASSVSGKNTGEPFF. The CDR3 DNA sequence: TGTGCCAGCAGTGTCAGCGGAAAGAACACCGGGGAGCCGTTTTTT. The V gene is TRBV25-1, the J gene TRBJ2-2, with a tentative D call TRBD2 (5 bases). This CDR3 is built from 15 residues. Germline V lookup: CDR1 MGHDK, CDR2 SYGVNS.

There are many counts of this clonotype. This chain uses TRBV5-4 with TRBJ2-7; 7 bases line up with TRBD1. Germline CDR1 reads SGHNT; CDR2 reads YYREEE (reference sequence). The CDR3 is 14 amino acids. Losses at the gene ends were 5 bases for V and 6 bases for J; bases not matched to a gene: 11. The CDR3 protein is CASRLFGRGREQYF. Written as DNA, the CDR3 is TGTGCCAGCAGATTATTCGGTAGGGGGCGCGAGCAGTACTTC. The full variable domain, in which reference TRBV5-4 and TRBJ2-7 provide the parts outside the CDR3, is ETGVTQSPTHLIKTRGQQVTLRCSSQSGHNTVSWYQQALGQGPQFIFQYYREEENGRGNFPPRFSGLQFPNYSSELNVNALELDDSALYLCASRLFGRGREQYFGPGTRLTVT.

This clonotype was counted ten times or more. The chain is built from TRBV27 and TRBJ1-2; no firm D call. Germline V CDR1 and CDR2: MNHEY, SMNVEV (reference sequence). V was trimmed by 2 bases and J by 5 bases, leaving 15 bases between them. The CDR3 is 15 amino acids. For the CDR3, the DNA is TGTGCCAGCAGTTTACGGGCAGAACCTGGTTATGGCTACACCTTC. Its protein product is CASSLRAEPGYGYTF.

This clonotype has ten or more counts. The chain has TRBV6-1 and TRBJ2-1, with D tentatively TRBD1 or TRBD2 (5 bases each). V gave up 5 bases and J gave up 9 bases, with 20 bases separating them. Germline V gene lookup returns CDR1 MNHNS and CDR2 SASEGT. The CDR3 is 15 residues long. Written as DNA, the CDR3 is TGTGCCAGCAGTCAAGAGGGCAGACAGCCCCTTGAGCAGTTCTTC. This translates into CASSQEGRQPLEQFF.

This clonotype was counted many times. Because the CDR3 is missing its conserved closing phenylalanine or tryptophan, this is likely a read error. The chain uses TRBV20-1 and TRBJ2-5; no definite D call. The CDR3 is 11 amino acids. The V gene's germline CDR1 is DFQATT and CDR2 SNEGSKA (reference sequence). Trimming took 4 bases from V and 2 from J, leaving 5 bases between them. CDR3 loop: CSATWQETQYS. The CDR3 nucleotides read TGCAGTGCTACTTGGCAAGAGACCCAGTACTCC.

The chain carries TRBV20-1 and TRBJ2-5; tentatively, D is TRBD2 (6 bases). V was shortened by 2 bases and J by 4 bases, with 17 bases between the two germline ends. Germline V gene sequence: CDR1 DFQATT, CDR2 SNEGSKA (reference sequence). The CDR3 is 15 residues long. CDR3 protein: CSARRLDEVLETQYF. Written as DNA, the CDR3 is TGCAGTGCTAGACGACTAGATGAGGTTTTAGAGACCCAGTACTTC.

Details on this clonotype: A much larger clone lies one base from this, so it may be a read error. This rearrangement joins TRBV24-1 to TRBJ2-3; D is unclear. This CDR3 contains 11 residues. Germline CDR1 is KGHDR and CDR2 is SFDVKD. In DNA, the CDR3 is TGTGCCACCAGTGTGGCAGATACGCGGTATTTT. As protein: CATSVADTRYF.

This clonotype was counted ten times or more. This chain links TRBV7-2 with TRBJ1-6; D ambiguous. Germline V CDR1 and CDR2: SGHTA, FQGNSA. The CDR3 has 13 residues. Between the trimmed V and J ends, which lost 8 bases and 7 bases, there was a span of 12 bases. CDR3 DNA: TGTGCCAGCCAGGACGGGAGGAATTCACCCCTCCACTTT. Protein product: CASQDGRNSPLHF.

This clonotype was counted at least ten times. This chain joins TRBV6-1 and TRBJ2-1, with 10 bases fitting TRBD2. The J segment lost 7 bases and the V segment lost 5 bases, leaving 11 bases of the junction unmatched. Germline CDR1 and CDR2: MNHNS and SASEGT. CDR3 size: 16 residues. The CDR3 here is CASSSPAGGPGNEQFF. CDR3 bases: TGTGCCAGCAGTTCTCCAGCGGGAGGGCCGGGGAATGAGCAGTTCTTC.

This clonotype was seen ten or more times. The genes are TRBV28 and TRBJ2-7; the D is unclear. Germline lookup yields CDR1 MDHEN and CDR2 SYDVKM. This CDR3 comprises 13 residues. The V end was cut by 2 bases, the J end by 5 bases, with 10 bases between. The CDR3 DNA is TGTGCCAGCAGTTTAGGCGGCGTGGACGAGCAGTACTTC. Its protein product is CASSLGGVDEQYF. Together with reference TRBV28 and TRBJ2-7, the CDR3 gives the full variable domain: DVKVTQSSRYLVKRTGEKVFLECVQDMDHENMFWYRQDPGLGLRLIYFSYDVKMKEKGDIPEGYSVSREKKERFSLILESASTNQTSMYLCASSLGGVDEQYFGPGTRLTVT.

This clonotype was picked up one time. A much larger clone lies one base from this, so it may be a read error. The V and J genes are TRBV28 and TRBJ2-5, with D possibly TRBD2 on 6 matching bases. The V gene's germline CDR1 is MDHEN and CDR2 SYDVKM. The CDR3 totals 15 residues. Written as DNA, the CDR3 is TGTGCCAGCAGAACCCGTGGAGGGAGGTTAGAGACCGAGTACTTC. Protein product: CASRTRGGRLETEYF.

Ten or more counts support this clonotype. The chain combines TRBV27 with TRBJ2-5, with D uncertain. Germline CDR1 reads MNHEY; CDR2 reads SMNVEV (reference sequence). Trimming took 1 base from V and 2 from J, leaving 8 bases between them. This CDR3 region has 14 residues. The CDR3 protein is CASSLWANQETQYF. The DNA for the CDR3 is TGTGCCAGCAGTTTATGGGCCAATCAAGAGACCCAGTACTTC.

Concerning this clonotype: A much larger clone lies one base from this, so it may be a read error. The chain employs TRBV10-3 and TRBJ2-3; D remains unclear. This CDR3 region has 12 residues. CDR1 ENHRY and CDR2 SYGVKD come from the germline V gene. CDR3 protein: CAISGEPDRQYF. Written as DNA, the CDR3 is TGTGCCATCAGTGGAGAGCCAGATAGGCAGTATTTT.

Comment on this clonotype: The junction differs from germline at one of its ends, possibly a read error. The chain couples TRBV4-2 to TRBJ2-3; TRBD2 might be the D (5 bases). CDR3 length: 17 amino acids. Germline V lookup: CDR1 LGHNA, CDR2 YNFKEQ. The CDR3: CASIQLASGDSTDTQYF. In DNA form, the CDR3 reads TGTGCCAGCATCCAACTTGCCAGCGGAGATAGCACAGATACGCAGTATTTT.

This sequence joins TRBV5-1 and TRBJ2-6; D is unresolved. Germline V gives CDR1 SGHRS, CDR2 YFSETQ. V lost 0 bases and J lost 2, with 9 bases in between. The CDR3 is made up of 16 amino acids. The CDR3 DNA reads as TGCGCCAGCAGCTTGGGCCGGGTCACTGGGGCCAACGTCCTGACTTTC. This translates into CASSLGRVTGANVLTF.

This clonotype was observed many times. This chain joins TRBV12-3 or TRBV12-4 and TRBJ2-1; 7 bases map to TRBD2. V shed 5 bases, J shed 7 bases, and the junction held 5 bases outside the gene matches. CDR3 length: 13 residues. The CDR3 protein is CASSGTGLNEQFF. CDR3 coding DNA: TGTGCCAGCAGTGGGACGGGACTAAATGAGCAGTTCTTC.

The chain employs TRBV4-1 and TRBJ1-5; D not resolved. The ends were cut back, 7 bases at V and 0 bases at J, with 13 bases in the middle. The length of the CDR3 is 15 residues. The germline gives CDR1 MGHRA, CDR2 YSYEKL. The CDR3 sequence is CASTVEQDSNQPQHF. In DNA, the CDR3 is TGCGCCAGCACAGTCGAGCAAGATAGCAATCAGCCCCAGCATTTT.

The chain carries TRBV30 and TRBJ1-1, with unresolved D. The CDR3 sequence is 15 residues long. V lost 2 bases, J lost 1 base, and 14 bases lay in between. Per the germline V gene, CDR1 is GTSNPN and CDR2 is SVGIG (reference sequence). CDR3 protein: CAWSRLMASNTEAFF. In nucleotides, the CDR3 is TGTGCCTGGAGTAGGTTGATGGCATCGAACACTGAAGCTTTCTTT.

Of note for this clonotype: This is likely a read error, given that the CDR3 carries no conserved phenylalanine or tryptophan at its end. The V gene is TRBV10-1, the J gene TRBJ2-1; TRBD2 aligns across 7 bases. Trimming took 4 bases from V and 3 from J; bases not matched to a gene: 9. The CDR3 covers 16 residues. Germline loops: CDR1 WNHNN, CDR2 SYGVQD (reference sequence). CDR3 DNA sequence: TGCGCCAGCAGTGGTCGGCAGGCTAGCGGCTACAATGAGCAGTTCATC. It codes for CASSGRQASGYNEQFI.

Concerning this clonotype itself: This may arise from a read error, as a much more abundant clone is one base away. The chain uses TRBV27 and TRBJ2-7; D gene unclear. This CDR3 has 12 residues. Germline V gene lookup returns CDR1 MNHEY and CDR2 SMNVEV (reference sequence). The CDR3 reads CTTRTVPYEQYF. In nucleotides, the CDR3 is TGTACCACTCGGACGGTCCCCTACGAGCAGTACTTC.

In its sample, this clonotype was seen many times. The V call is TRBV6-1, the J call TRBJ2-7; 8 bases align to TRBD1. There are 14 residues in the CDR3. J was trimmed by 7 bases and V by 3 bases; bases with no gene match: 8. Germline loops: CDR1 MNHNS, CDR2 SASEGT. CDR3 DNA sequence: TGTGCCAGCAGTGATACCGGGACAGGAGATGAGCAGTACTTC. As protein: CASSDTGTGDEQYF.

Notes on this clonotype: With a much larger clone just one base away, this may be a read error. This chain joins TRBV28 and TRBJ2-1, with D possibly being TRBD2 (5 bases). V lost 11 bases and J lost 10, with 18 bases in between. CDR3 length equals 12 residues. CDR1 and CDR2 from the germline V gene are MDHEN and SYDVKM. The CDR3 sequence: CAGRKGSGEQFF. The CDR3 DNA reads TGTGCCGGAAGGAAAGGGTCGGGGGAGCAGTTCTTC.

This clonotype appeared many times. The V call is TRBV7-6, the J call TRBJ2-7; D remains unclear. The V gene's germline CDR1 is SGHVS and CDR2 FNYEAQ. The CDR3 consists of 11 residues. Trimming took off 4 bases at V and 3 bases at J, with 4 bases between the two ends. Here the CDR3 reads CASSSDYEQYF. The CDR3 DNA reads as TGTGCCAGCAGCTCGGACTACGAGCAGTACTTC.

This clonotype was found a few times. V gene TRBV28 combines with J gene TRBJ2-4, with TRBD1 matching 9 bases. There are 15 residues in the CDR3. Germline values: CDR1 MDHEN, CDR2 SYDVKM. V dropped 5 bases and J dropped 7; count of bases not matched to a gene: 9. The CDR3 reads CASSKRQGDVNIQYF. The DNA for the CDR3 is TGTGCCAGCAGTAAAAGACAGGGGGACGTGAACATTCAGTACTTC.